The clone carrying this TCR beta chain was seen a handful of times. Its specificity is not known. Using a J-beta primer mix together with a sample-barcoded 5' primer, a second PCR was run for roughly 6 to 11 cycles. TCRdb re-called the 5' RACE reads through MiXCR, storing one row per CDR3 protein. This sample has hundreds of thousands of distinct CDR3 sequences, with roughly 24% found just once. The data belong to a study of blood T cells in healthy people across ages. V shed 8 bases and J shed 0 bases, with 20 bases lying between them. CDR1 DFQATT and CDR2 SNEGSKA come from the germline V gene (reference sequence). There are 15 residues in the CDR3. General study findings and limits: There were more naive CD4+ cells and higher diversity in long-lived donors than in aged donors. What prevented conclusive comparison of naive and antigen-experienced cells was that PBMCs were unsorted.

This same sample was also taken into another study, of T cells of mothers and their children.

The chain is built from TRBV20-1 and TRBJ2-7; tentatively, D is TRBD1 (5 bases). This clonotype originated in a boy between 10 and 17 years old in good health. What was sequenced was blood. CDR3 sequence (DNA): TGCAGTCTATATAAGCCAGGGCGCAGCTCCTACGAGCAGTACTTC. Its protein is CSLYKPGRSSYEQYF.